These T cell receptor beta chains were read from a single sample in a study of T cell responses to AZD1222 COVID-19 vaccine. Assay used: immunoSEQ multiplex PCR; TCRdb lists only in-frame clones, some missing. In the table there are under 150,000 clones, around 90% of which are singletons. The sequences come from peripheral blood, collected on day 0 of MenACWY control vaccination. The receptors derive from an adult in good health. Both conserved end residues are part of each CDR3. D genes are given only for firm matches. Rows give clone size only sometimes, using once, few, many, or a class for an expanded clone.

>.|TRBV7-8|TRBJ1-5|.
TGTGCCAGCAGCTTGGGAAATCAGCCCCAGCATTTT
CASSLGNQPQHF
>.|TRBV18|TRBJ1-2|TRBD1
TGTGCCAGCTCACCACCGGGAGGGACAGGGACTAGTGGCTATGGCTACACCTTC
CASSPPGGTGTSGYGYTF
>.|TRBV27|TRBJ1-5|.
TGTGCCAGCCGCGGAAGACCAAATAGCAATCAGCCCCAGCATTTT
CASRGRPNSNQPQHF
>once|TRBV7-9|TRBJ1-4|.
TGTGCCAGCAGCGCCGGGACGGAGGGTCGTGAAAAACTGTTTTTT
CASSAGTEGREKLFF
>.|TRBV19|TRBJ1-3|.
TGTGCCACCGACCTGGGAGGAAACACCATATATTTT
CATDLGGNTIYF
>.|TRBV5-1|TRBJ2-3|.
TGCGCCAGCAGCCTGGCCAGGAACTTCCCGGGGGATACGCAGTATTTT
CASSLARNFPGDTQYF
>.|TRBV21-1|TRBJ1-2|.
TGTGCCAGCACGCCGGCGGGACAGGGGGATGGCTACACCTTC
CASTPAGQGDGYTF
>.|TRBV7-5|TRBJ1-1|.
TGTGCCAGCCCCCGGGCGGGCTTT
CASPRAGF
>.|TRBV28|TRBJ2-7|.
TGTGCCAGCAGTACCCCACCCTACGAGCAGTACTTC
CASSTPPYEQYF
>.|TRBV30|TRBJ2-3|.
TGTGCCTGGACACAGGGTTGGGATACGCAGTATTTT
CAWTQGWDTQYF
>.|TRBV10-1|TRBJ1-1|TRBD1
TGCGCCAGCAGTTCGGACAGGGTGAACACTGAAGCTTTCTTT
CASSSDRVNTEAFF
>.|TRBV7-8|TRBJ1-3|TRBD1
TGTGCCAGCAGTGCCAGACAGGGCATCGTGAGCGCTGGAAACACCATATATTTT
CASSARQGIVSAGNTIYF
>.|TRBV7-5|TRBJ2-1|.
TGTGCCAGAAGCTTACCCCGGCTAGGGGGCAATGAGCAGTTCTTC
CARSLPRLGGNEQFF